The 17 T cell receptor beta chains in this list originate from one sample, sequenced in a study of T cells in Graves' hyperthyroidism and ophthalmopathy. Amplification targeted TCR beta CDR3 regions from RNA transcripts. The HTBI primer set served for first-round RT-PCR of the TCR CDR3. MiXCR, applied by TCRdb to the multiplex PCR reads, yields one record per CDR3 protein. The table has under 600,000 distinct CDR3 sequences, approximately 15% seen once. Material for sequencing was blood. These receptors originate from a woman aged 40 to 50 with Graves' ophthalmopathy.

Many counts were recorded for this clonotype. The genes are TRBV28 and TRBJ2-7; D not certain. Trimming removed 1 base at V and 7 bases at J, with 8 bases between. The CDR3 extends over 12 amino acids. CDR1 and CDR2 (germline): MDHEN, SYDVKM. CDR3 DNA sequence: TGTGCCAGCAGTTTATTGGGGAATGAGCAGTACTTC. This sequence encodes CASSLLGNEQYF.

The CDR3 nucleotides read TGTGCCAGCATGGTGGCGGGCGGTTACGAGCAGTACTTC. It is translated as CASMVAGGYEQYF. The V gene is TRBV7-2, the J gene TRBJ2-7, with D possibly matching TRBD2 (5 bases). V dropped 7 bases and J dropped 4 bases, with 14 bases sitting between them. The CDR3 length is 13 residues. Germline CDR1 reads SGHTA; CDR2 reads FQGNSA.

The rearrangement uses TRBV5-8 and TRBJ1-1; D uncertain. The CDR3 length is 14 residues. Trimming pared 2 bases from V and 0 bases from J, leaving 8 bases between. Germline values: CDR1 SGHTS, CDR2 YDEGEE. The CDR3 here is CASSFDAMNTEAFF. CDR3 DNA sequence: TGTGCCAGCAGCTTCGATGCCATGAACACTGAAGCTTTCTTT. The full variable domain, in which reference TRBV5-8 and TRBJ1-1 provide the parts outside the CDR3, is EAGVTQSPTHLIKTRGQQATLRCSPISGHTSVYWYQQALGLGLQFLLWYDEGEERNRGNFPPRFSGRQFPNYSSELNVNALELEDSALYLCASSFDAMNTEAFFGQGTRLTVV.

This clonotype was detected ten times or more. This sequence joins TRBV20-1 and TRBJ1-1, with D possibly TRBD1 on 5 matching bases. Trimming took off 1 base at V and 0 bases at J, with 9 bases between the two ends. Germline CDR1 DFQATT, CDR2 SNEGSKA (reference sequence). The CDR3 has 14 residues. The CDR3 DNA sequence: TGCAGTGCTAGAGGGGGGGGAATGAACACTGAAGCTTTCTTT. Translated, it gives CSARGGGMNTEAFF.

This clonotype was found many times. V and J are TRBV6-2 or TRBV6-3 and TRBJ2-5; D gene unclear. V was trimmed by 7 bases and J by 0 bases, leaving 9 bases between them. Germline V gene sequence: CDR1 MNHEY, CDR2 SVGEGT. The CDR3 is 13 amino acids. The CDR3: CASTPADQETQYF. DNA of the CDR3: TGTGCCAGCACCCCAGCAGACCAAGAGACCCAGTACTTC.

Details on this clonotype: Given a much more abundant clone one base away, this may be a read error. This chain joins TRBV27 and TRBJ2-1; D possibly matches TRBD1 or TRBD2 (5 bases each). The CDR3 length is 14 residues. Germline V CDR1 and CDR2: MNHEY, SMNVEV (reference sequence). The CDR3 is CASSTEGYYDEQFF. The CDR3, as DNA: TGTGCCAGCAGCACCGAGGGGTACTACGATGAGCAGTTCTTC.

The CDR3 reads CSVLGTGGTGELFF. Here the CDR3 DNA reads TGCAGTGTCCTTGGGACAGGCGGCACCGGGGAGCTGTTTTTT. This sequence joins TRBV20-1 and TRBJ2-2, with 8 bases identical to TRBD1. The CDR3 has 14 residues. J gave up 4 bases and V 7 bases, and 8 bases lay outside the gene matches. Per the germline V gene, CDR1 is DFQATT and CDR2 is SNEGSKA (reference sequence).

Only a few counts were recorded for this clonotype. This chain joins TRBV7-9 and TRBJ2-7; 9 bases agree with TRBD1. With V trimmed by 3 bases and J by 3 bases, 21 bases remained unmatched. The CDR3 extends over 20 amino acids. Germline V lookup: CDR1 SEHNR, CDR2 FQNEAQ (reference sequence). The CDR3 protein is CASSLSLMDRGNRTNYEQYF. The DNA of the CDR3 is TGTGCCAGCAGCTTGTCCTTAATGGACAGGGGCAATCGGACGAACTACGAGCAGTACTTC.

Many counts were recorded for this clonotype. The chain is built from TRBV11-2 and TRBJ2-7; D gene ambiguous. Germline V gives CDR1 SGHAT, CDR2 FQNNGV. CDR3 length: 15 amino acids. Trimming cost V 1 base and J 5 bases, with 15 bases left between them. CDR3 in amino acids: CASSLVPLLGNEQYF. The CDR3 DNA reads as TGTGCCAGCAGCTTAGTACCGCTCTTGGGGAACGAGCAGTACTTC.

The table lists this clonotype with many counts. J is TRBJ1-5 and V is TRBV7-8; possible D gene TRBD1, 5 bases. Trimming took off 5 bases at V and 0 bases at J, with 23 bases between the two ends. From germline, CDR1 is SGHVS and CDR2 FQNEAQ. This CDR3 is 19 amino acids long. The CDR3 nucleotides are TGTGCCAGCAGCCCTAGGGGCCGTGCAGAGCAAAATAGCAATCAGCCCCAGCATTTT. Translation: CASSPRGRAEQNSNQPQHF.

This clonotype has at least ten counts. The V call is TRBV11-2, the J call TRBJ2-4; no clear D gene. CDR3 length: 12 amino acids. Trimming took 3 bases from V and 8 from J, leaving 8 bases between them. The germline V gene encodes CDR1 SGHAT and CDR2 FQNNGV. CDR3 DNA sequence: TGTGCCAGCAGCTTCGATGGGTACATTCAGTACTTC. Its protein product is CASSFDGYIQYF. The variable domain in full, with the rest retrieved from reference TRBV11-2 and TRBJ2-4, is EAGVAQSPRYKIIEKRQSVAFWCNPISGHATLYWYQQILGQGPKLLIQFQNNGVVDDSQLPKDRFSAERLKGVDSTLKIQPAKLEDSAVYLCASSFDGYIQYFGAGTRLSVL.

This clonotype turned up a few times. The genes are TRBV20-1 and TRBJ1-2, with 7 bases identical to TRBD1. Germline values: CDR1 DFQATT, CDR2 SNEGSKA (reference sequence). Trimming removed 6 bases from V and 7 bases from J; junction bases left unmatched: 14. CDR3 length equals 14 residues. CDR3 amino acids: CSAPPGQAGGGYTF. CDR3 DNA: TGCAGTGCCCCCCCCGGACAGGCAGGAGGTGGCTACACCTTC.

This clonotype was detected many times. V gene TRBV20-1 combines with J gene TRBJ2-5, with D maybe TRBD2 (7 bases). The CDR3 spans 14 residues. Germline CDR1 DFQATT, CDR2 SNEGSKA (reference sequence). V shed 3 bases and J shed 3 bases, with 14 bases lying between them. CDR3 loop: CSARGGAGKETQYF. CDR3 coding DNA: TGCAGTGCTAGGGGGGGGGCGGGGAAAGAGACCCAGTACTTC.

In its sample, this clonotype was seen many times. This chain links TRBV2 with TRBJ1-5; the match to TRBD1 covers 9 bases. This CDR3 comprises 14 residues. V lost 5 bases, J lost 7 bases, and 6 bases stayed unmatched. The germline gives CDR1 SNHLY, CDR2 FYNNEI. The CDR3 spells CASSKDRGRQPQHF. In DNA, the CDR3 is TGTGCCAGCAGTAAGGACAGGGGCCGGCAGCCCCAGCATTTT.

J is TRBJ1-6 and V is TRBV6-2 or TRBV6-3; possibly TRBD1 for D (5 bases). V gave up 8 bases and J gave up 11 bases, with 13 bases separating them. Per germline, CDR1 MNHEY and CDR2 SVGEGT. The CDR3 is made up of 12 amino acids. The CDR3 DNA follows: TGTGCCAGCCGCAGACAGAATCCACCCCTCCACTTT. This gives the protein CASRRQNPPLHF.

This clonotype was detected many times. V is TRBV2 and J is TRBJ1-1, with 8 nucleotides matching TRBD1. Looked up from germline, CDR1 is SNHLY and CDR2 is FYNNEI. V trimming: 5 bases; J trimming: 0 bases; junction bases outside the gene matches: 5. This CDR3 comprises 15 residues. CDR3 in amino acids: CASSKQGAMNTEAFF. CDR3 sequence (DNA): TGTGCCAGCAGTAAGCAGGGGGCGATGAACACTGAAGCTTTCTTT.

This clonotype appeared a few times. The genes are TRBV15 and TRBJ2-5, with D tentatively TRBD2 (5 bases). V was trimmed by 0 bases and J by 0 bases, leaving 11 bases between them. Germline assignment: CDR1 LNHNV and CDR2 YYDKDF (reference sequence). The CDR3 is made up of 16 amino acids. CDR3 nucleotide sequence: TGTGCCACCAGCAGAGATTCCGGACTTTACCAAGAGACCCAGTACTTC. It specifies CATSRDSGLYQETQYF.